The rows below give T cell receptor beta chains drawn from one sample of a study of PD-1 and CTLA-4 blockade in melanoma. Method: immunoSEQ multiplex PCR; TCRdb's copy keeps in-frame clones and lacks some. Of about 31,000 clones in the sample, around 93% were seen once. Sequencing was performed on CD8+ T cells from peripheral blood, taken from a patient given anti-PD-1 treatment. The receptors derive from a human donor with melanoma. CDR3s include the opening cysteine and the closing phenylalanine or tryptophan. The order of the fields is CDR3 DNA, CDR3 protein, clone size, V gene, J gene, D gene. The D gene is left open where the match is weak. A clone size is listed for some rows: how often the clone was seen (once, few, many), or a class if it is expanded.

DNA: TGTGCCAGCAGTCCGGGACAGGGTAGCACCTACGAGCAGTACTTC
CDR3: CASSPGQGSTYEQYF
size: -
V: TRBV27
J: TRBJ2-7
D: TRBD1

DNA: TGTGCCAGCAGCCAGACTGGGTACGAGCAGTACTTC
CDR3: CASSQTGYEQYF
size: -
V: TRBV7-9
J: TRBJ2-7
D: -

DNA: TGCGCCAGCAGTGAGATGGGGAGGACTGAAGCTTTCTTT
CDR3: CASSEMGRTEAFF
size: -
V: TRBV10-2
J: TRBJ1-1
D: -

DNA: TGTGCCAGCAGCTTGGACCGATCGTTCCACGAGCAGTACTTC
CDR3: CASSLDRSFHEQYF
size: -
V: TRBV5-6
J: TRBJ2-7
D: -

DNA: TGTGCCAGCAGCTTGGGGGTAGCGGGAGCGGTCGGGGAGCTGTTTTTT
CDR3: CASSLGVAGAVGELFF
size: -
V: TRBV7-9
J: TRBJ2-2
D: TRBD2

DNA: TGTGCCATCAGGGGGGACACTGAAGCTTTCTTT
CDR3: CAIRGDTEAFF
size: -
V: TRBV10-3
J: TRBJ1-1
D: -

DNA: TGTGCCAGCAGCGTTACTCCCAATCAGCCCCAGCATTTT
CDR3: CASSVTPNQPQHF
size: -
V: TRBV9
J: TRBJ1-5
D: -

DNA: TGTGCTAGTGGTTTTGAGGGGGGGTCCTACTATGGCTACACCTTC
CDR3: CASGFEGGSYYGYTF
size: -
V: TRBV12-5
J: TRBJ1-2
D: -

DNA: TGTGCCAGCAGCCGCCAGACAGACGGTAATTGGCAGTTCTTC
CDR3: CASSRQTDGNWQFF
size: -
V: TRBV3-1/TRBV3-2
J: TRBJ2-1
D: -

DNA: TGTGCCAGCAGTCCCACAGGGGGAGGTCAGCCCCAGCATTTT
CDR3: CASSPTGGGQPQHF
size: -
V: TRBV28
J: TRBJ1-5
D: TRBD1

DNA: TGTGCCATCTCCGGACAGGGGGTAAACACCATATATTTT
CDR3: CAISGQGVNTIYF
size: -
V: TRBV7-9
J: TRBJ1-3
D: TRBD1

DNA: TGTGCCAGTAGTATGGTCGGGAGTAGAGGAGACTACGAGCAGTACTTC
CDR3: CASSMVGSRGDYEQYF
size: -
V: TRBV19
J: TRBJ2-7
D: -

DNA: TGTGCCAGCAGCTTCAGGACAGGAGTTCATAAGGAGACCCAGTACTTC
CDR3: CASSFRTGVHKETQYF
size: few
V: TRBV7-8
J: TRBJ2-5
D: TRBD1

DNA: TGTGCCAGCAGCCCGGCGGCTTTCACCTACGAGCAGTACTTC
CDR3: CASSPAAFTYEQYF
size: -
V: TRBV11-2
J: TRBJ2-7
D: -

DNA: TGTGCCAGCAGTTTATTGGGGACAAAGGCTAATCAGCCCCAGCATTTT
CDR3: CASSLLGTKANQPQHF
size: -
V: TRBV27
J: TRBJ1-5
D: -

DNA: TGTGCCAGCAGCTCGCCATGGAGCTCCTACAATGAGCAGTTCTTC
CDR3: CASSSPWSSYNEQFF
size: -
V: TRBV7-9
J: TRBJ2-1
D: -

DNA: TGCGCCAGCAGCTTGGTTAGCACAGATACGCAGTATTTT
CDR3: CASSLVSTDTQYF
size: -
V: TRBV5-1
J: TRBJ2-3
D: -

DNA: TGTGCCAGTTCTGTAGGAAGGCAATACGAGCAGTACTTC
CDR3: CASSVGRQYEQYF
size: -
V: TRBV27
J: TRBJ2-7
D: -

DNA: TGTGCCAGTCCAGGGGACAGGGGCACTGAAGCTTTCTTT
CDR3: CASPGDRGTEAFF
size: -
V: TRBV2
J: TRBJ1-1
D: TRBD1

DNA: TGTGCCAGCAGCGCAGGGGCGGTAGAAGCTTTCTTT
CDR3: CASSAGAVEAFF
size: -
V: TRBV12-3/TRBV12-4
J: TRBJ1-1
D: -

DNA: TGTGCCACCACCCCAGGACAGGACAATCAGCCCCAGCATTTT
CDR3: CATTPGQDNQPQHF
size: few
V: TRBV28
J: TRBJ1-5
D: TRBD1

DNA: TGTGCCACCTTCACTGGGGGGAAGAACTATGGCTACACCTTC
CDR3: CATFTGGKNYGYTF
size: -
V: TRBV27
J: TRBJ1-2
D: -

DNA: TGTGCCAGCAGTACCGGGGAGAATACCGGGGAGCTGTTTTTT
CDR3: CASSTGENTGELFF
size: -
V: TRBV5-4
J: TRBJ2-2
D: -

DNA: TGTGCCAGTAGTATAGCACCCGGGAAAAAAAAATACGAGCAGTACTTC
CDR3: CASSIAPGKKKYEQYF
size: -
V: TRBV19
J: TRBJ2-7
D: -

DNA: TGTGCCAGCAGCCCCTGGGACAGGGGTAGCAATCAGCCCCAGCATTTT
CDR3: CASSPWDRGSNQPQHF
size: -
V: TRBV7-8
J: TRBJ1-5
D: TRBD1

DNA: TGCGCCAGCAGTGAGAGAGCGCACAATGAGCAGTTCTTC
CDR3: CASSERAHNEQFF
size: -
V: TRBV10-2
J: TRBJ2-1
D: -

DNA: TGTGCCAGCAGCTTAGTTACTAGCGGGAGCTCAGATACGCAGTATTTT
CDR3: CASSLVTSGSSDTQYF
size: -
V: TRBV7-9
J: TRBJ2-3
D: TRBD2

DNA: TGTGCCAGCAGTCCCGGGACAGACTATAATTCACCCCTCCACTTT
CDR3: CASSPGTDYNSPLHF
size: -
V: TRBV6-5
J: TRBJ1-6
D: TRBD1

DNA: TGCAGTGTTGAGATGGGCGGGGAGCTGTTTTTT
CDR3: CSVEMGGELFF
size: -
V: TRBV20-1
J: TRBJ2-2
D: -

DNA: TGTGCCAGCAGCTTCAGCACTGAAGCTTTCTTT
CDR3: CASSFSTEAFF
size: -
V: TRBV7-9
J: TRBJ1-1
D: -

DNA: TGTGCCAGCACATCGGACAGGGGCGATCAGCCCCAGCATTTT
CDR3: CASTSDRGDQPQHF
size: few
V: TRBV6-1
J: TRBJ1-5
D: TRBD1

DNA: TGTGCCACCAGTGATTTAGGCAGGGGGCTATCGAATGAGCAGTTCTTC
CDR3: CATSDLGRGLSNEQFF
size: -
V: TRBV24-1
J: TRBJ2-1
D: TRBD1

DNA: TGTGCCAGCAGCGCGGGGGAGGGGGCTGAAGCTTTCTTT
CDR3: CASSAGEGAEAFF
size: -
V: TRBV9
J: TRBJ1-1
D: -

DNA: TGTGCCTGGAGTCCTCTGGATAGGGCCTCCTACGAGCAGTACTTC
CDR3: CAWSPLDRASYEQYF
size: -
V: TRBV30
J: TRBJ2-7
D: -

DNA: TGCGCCAGCAGCCTTGGTACTGAAGCTTTCTTT
CDR3: CASSLGTEAFF
size: -
V: TRBV5-1
J: TRBJ1-1
D: -

DNA: TGTGCCAGCAGTCCCAGAGGGGCCGTCAATGAGCAGTTCTTC
CDR3: CASSPRGAVNEQFF
size: few
V: TRBV6-4
J: TRBJ2-1
D: -

DNA: TGTGCCAGCAGTTACTCAGGCTACAATGAGCAGTTCTTC
CDR3: CASSYSGYNEQFF
size: -
V: TRBV6-5
J: TRBJ2-1
D: -

DNA: TGTGCCAGCAGCCCCCCCGCCGCCATGTGGACCCAGTACTTC
CDR3: CASSPPAAMWTQYF
size: -
V: TRBV9
J: TRBJ2-5
D: -

DNA: TGCGCCAGCAGTGAGAAGTTAGAGAACACTGAAGCTTTCTTT
CDR3: CASSEKLENTEAFF
size: -
V: TRBV10-2
J: TRBJ1-1
D: -

DNA: TGTGCCAGTAACAGGGGGAGCAATCAGCCCCAGCATTTT
CDR3: CASNRGSNQPQHF
size: -
V: TRBV19
J: TRBJ1-5
D: TRBD1